The 29 T cell receptor beta chains below all came from one sample that was sequenced in a study of blood T cell repertoires in COVID-19 (dated by TCRdb to 2020 to 2021). The library was produced with the immunoSEQ multiplex PCR assay. TCRdb stores this immuneACCESS table with in-frame sequences only. Part of the clones is absent; in the studies checked, under half of the shortfall reflects unresolved V genes, and no reason is known for the rest. The sample data list 55,000 to 75,000 clones, and less than 75% of these were observed just once. The ten largest clonotypes hold about 20% of the sample. Sequenced: peripheral blood. These TCRs come from a man in his 60s with acute or convalescent COVID-19.

This chain joins TRBV7-9 and TRBJ2-5; D perhaps matches TRBD2 (6 bases). This CDR3 comprises 16 residues. V was trimmed by 5 bases and J by 4 bases, leaving 20 bases between them. From germline, CDR1 is SEHNR and CDR2 FQNEAQ (reference sequence). Here the CDR3 DNA reads TGTGCCAGCAGCCGGACCGATGGGACTGGGAGAGAGACCCAGTACTTC. Its translation: CASSRTDGTGRETQYF.

The chain has TRBV10-1 and TRBJ2-1; TRBD2 aligns across 9 bases. From germline, CDR1 is WNHNN and CDR2 SYGVQD (reference sequence). The CDR3 totals 16 residues. The V gene end was trimmed by 0 bases and the J gene end by 6 bases; junction bases not matched to a gene: 6. DNA for the CDR3: TGCGCCAGCAGTGAGTCCGCGGGGGGGCCCTCCAATGAGCAGTTCTTC. It encodes CASSESAGGPSNEQFF.

The CDR3 DNA reads as TGTGCCAGCAGCCCCACGGGATGGGTCTCTGGAAACACCATATATTTT. Protein: CASSPTGWVSGNTIYF. The chain uses TRBV21-1 and TRBJ1-3. TRBV21-1 corresponds to a pseudogene. The CDR3 extends over 16 amino acids.

V and J are TRBV5-1 and TRBJ2-2; 12 bases are a match to TRBD2. The V segment lost 3 bases and the J segment 5 bases; nucleotides outside the gene matches: 5. Germline loops: CDR1 SGHRS, CDR2 YFSETQ. The CDR3 has 16 amino acids. The CDR3 region is CASSWRGLAGTGELFF. Here the CDR3 DNA reads TGCGCCAGCAGCTGGAGGGGACTAGCGGGTACCGGGGAGCTGTTTTTT.

This clone was counted only a few times. V and J are TRBV4-1 and TRBJ2-2, with a weak D call TRBD1 (6 bases). The CDR3 spans 15 residues. Between the trimmed V and J ends, which lost 4 bases and 0 bases, there was a span of 9 bases. Germline V CDR1 and CDR2: MGHRA, YSYEKL. This CDR3 reads CASSPGTTNTGELFF. The CDR3 DNA follows: TGCGCCAGCAGCCCTGGGACAACGAACACCGGGGAGCTGTTTTTT.

The chain links TRBV21-1 to TRBJ2-7; TRBD2 is the table's D call, not checked against the DNA. TRBV21-1 is a pseudogene locus. The CDR3 is 16 amino acids. CDR3 coding DNA: TGTGCCAGCAGCAAAGCTTATCCGGGGGTCGGCTACGAGCAGTACTTC. Its translation is CASSKAYPGVGYEQYF.

The sample holds a few counts of this clone. The chain links TRBV24-1 to TRBJ1-5, with D unresolved. From germline, CDR1 is KGHDR and CDR2 SFDVKD. The CDR3 extends over 12 amino acids. Trimming pared 6 bases from V and 7 bases from J, leaving 9 bases between. For the CDR3, the DNA is TGTGCCACCAGTAGGGCGGGACAGCCCCAGCATTTT. Amino acid sequence: CATSRAGQPQHF.

This chain connects TRBV7-2 to TRBJ2-2, with D possibly being TRBD2 (6 bases). Per germline, CDR1 SGHTA and CDR2 FQGNSA. V lost 5 bases to trimming and J lost 1 base, with 14 bases between them. This CDR3 comprises 16 residues. CDR3 region: CASSPLGTRNTGELFF. The CDR3 DNA is TGTGCCAGCAGCCCCCTCGGGACTCGGAACACCGGGGAGCTGTTTTTT.

The chain joins TRBV24-1 to TRBJ2-1; D gene unclear. This CDR3 contains 12 residues. V lost 4 bases and J 10 bases, leaving 10 bases between the germline ends. Germline CDR1 is KGHDR and CDR2 is SFDVKD. In DNA, the CDR3 is TGTGCCACCAGTGACCCCCCTTCGGAGCAGTTCTTC. Protein: CATSDPPSEQFF.

The V and J genes are TRBV6-5 and TRBJ1-2, with D perhaps TRBD1 (6 bases). CDR1 MNHEY and CDR2 SVGAGI come from the germline V gene. The length of the CDR3 is 14 residues. The V gene lost 4 bases and the J gene lost 4 bases, with 13 bases spanning the gap. Written as DNA, the CDR3 is TGTGCCAGCAGTTTCCAAGACAGGTTCTATGGCTACACCTTC. Translation gives CASSFQDRFYGYTF.

The sample holds a few counts of this clone. J is TRBJ2-2 and V is TRBV11-1; D may be TRBD2 (5 bases). CDR1 is SGHAT and CDR2 is FQDESV in the germline V gene (reference sequence). Trimming took 5 bases from V and 7 from J, leaving 8 bases between them. The CDR3 runs to 12 residues. CDR3 protein: CASSLSVGELFF. CDR3 DNA: TGTGCCAGCAGCCTTAGCGTCGGGGAGCTGTTTTTT.

About this clone itself: This sequence may be a read error, since a much larger clone differs from it by one base. The gene calls are TRBV25-1 and TRBJ2-5; 8 nucleotides align to TRBD1. The CDR3 is 15 amino acids. Germline V gene sequence: CDR1 MGHDK, CDR2 SYGVNS. The ends lost 6 bases at V and 7 bases at J; junction bases unmatched: 13. CDR3 sequence reads: CASRMNRGEEGTQYF. DNA for the CDR3: TGTGCCAGCAGAATGAACAGGGGGGAAGAAGGGACCCAGTACTTC.

This chain uses TRBV5-1 with TRBJ2-1; TRBD2 matches at 10 bases. V shed 2 bases and J 0 bases; nucleotides not matched to a gene: 8. In germline, CDR1 is SGHRS, CDR2 YFSETQ. This CDR3 is built from 18 residues. The CDR3 here is CASSFPGTSASSYNEQFF. DNA for the CDR3: TGCGCCAGCAGCTTCCCCGGGACTAGCGCAAGCTCCTACAATGAGCAGTTCTTC.

J is TRBJ1-2 and V is TRBV19, with a possible D match to TRBD1 (6 bases). From germline, CDR1 is LNHDA and CDR2 SQIVND (reference sequence). V was trimmed by 1 base and J by 6 bases, leaving 18 bases between them. The CDR3 runs 16 residues. This CDR3 is CASSIGPRQDFDGYTF. CDR3 bases: TGTGCCAGTAGTATAGGCCCGAGACAGGATTTCGATGGCTACACCTTC.

This chain connects TRBV27 to TRBJ1-2, with a tentative D call TRBD1 (5 bases). From germline, CDR1 is MNHEY and CDR2 SMNVEV (reference sequence). Trimming removed 2 bases at V and 3 bases at J, with 10 bases between. The CDR3 is made up of 14 amino acids. As DNA, the CDR3 is TGTGCCAGCAGTTTAACCAGGGTGGACTATGGCTACACCTTC. It encodes CASSLTRVDYGYTF.

The J gene is TRBJ2-2, the V gene TRBV5-1, with a weak D call TRBD2 (5 bases). The CDR3 covers 15 residues. The V gene's germline CDR1 is SGHRS and CDR2 YFSETQ. Deletions cut 0 bases from V and 0 bases from J, with 6 bases between. The CDR3 sequence is CASSLAGTNTGELFF. CDR3 coding DNA: TGCGCCAGCAGCTTGGCCGGGACGAACACCGGGGAGCTGTTTTTT.

This clone was detected a few times. The J gene is TRBJ2-3, the V gene TRBV11-3, with 7 bases aligning to TRBD1. The CDR3 totals 16 residues. Germline CDR1 reads SGHNT; CDR2 reads YENEEA. V shed 1 base, J shed 3 bases, and the junction held 7 bases outside the gene matches. This CDR3 is CASSLATGERTDTQYF. CDR3 nucleotide sequence: TGTGCCAGCAGCTTAGCCACAGGGGAGAGGACAGATACGCAGTATTTT.

J is TRBJ1-5 and V is TRBV2; the match to TRBD1 covers 9 bases. This CDR3 spans 13 amino acids. The J segment lost 7 bases and the V segment lost 6 bases, leaving 4 bases of the junction unmatched. The germline V gene has CDR1 SNHLY and CDR2 FYNNEI. The CDR3 protein is CASRDRGPQPQHF. The CDR3 DNA is TGTGCCAGCAGGGACAGGGGACCCCAGCCCCAGCATTTT.

This clone was seen a handful of times. The V call is TRBV11-2, the J call TRBJ2-5, with D perhaps TRBD1 (5 bases). CDR3 length equals 16 residues. Trimming left V 1 base short and J 5 bases short, with 17 bases between. Germline-derived CDR1 and CDR2 are SGHAT and FQNNGV. The CDR3 region is CASSLAPQDVEETQYF. CDR3 DNA: TGTGCCAGCAGCTTAGCCCCACAGGACGTCGAGGAGACCCAGTACTTC.

This clone was observed a few times. The V call is TRBV7-2, the J call TRBJ2-2, with 8 bases aligning to TRBD2. Losses at the gene ends were 4 bases for V and 4 bases for J; bases not matched to a gene: 2. CDR1 is SGHTA, CDR2 FQGNSA, per germline. The CDR3 has 14 residues. The chain's CDR3 is CASSSGGGTGELFF. CDR3 bases: TGTGCCAGCAGCTCCGGGGGGGGCACCGGGGAGCTGTTTTTT.

V is TRBV5-6 and J is TRBJ2-2; no clear D. The CDR3 has 14 residues. CDR1 and CDR2 (germline): SGHDT, YYEEEE. Deletions cut 4 bases from V and 4 bases from J, with 11 bases between. CDR3 sequence reads: CASSRTEITGELFF. The CDR3 DNA follows: TGTGCCAGCAGCCGAACAGAGATCACCGGGGAGCTGTTTTTT.

This clone was picked up one time. This sequence joins TRBV4-1 and TRBJ1-5; D ambiguous. CDR1 and CDR2 (germline): MGHRA, YSYEKL. The CDR3 is 15 amino acids. Trimming removed 0 bases from V and 15 bases from J, with 21 bases in between. CDR3 in amino acids: CASSQDYGDYRERHF. The DNA for the CDR3 is TGCGCCAGCAGCCAAGATTACGGCGATTATCGGGAAAGGCATTTT.

This chain uses TRBV3-1 (or the pseudogene TRBV3-2) with TRBJ2-5; no clear D. Looked up from germline, CDR1 is LGHDT and CDR2 is YNNKEL (reference sequence). V was shortened by 7 bases and J by 2 bases, with 17 bases between the two germline ends. CDR3 length equals 15 residues. The CDR3 bases are TGTGCCAGCACCTTCGAAGTGGCAGGTCAAGAGACCCAGTACTTC. Translated: CASTFEVAGQETQYF.

In this sample, this clone turned up a few times. The chain carries TRBV9 and TRBJ2-3; TRBD2 agrees at 8 bases. V dropped 4 bases and J dropped 4; count of bases not matched to a gene: 8. Germline V gene lookup returns CDR1 SGDLS and CDR2 YYNGEE. The CDR3 length is 15 residues. CDR3: CASSFDGGASDTQYF. In DNA form, the CDR3 reads TGTGCCAGCAGCTTCGACGGGGGGGCCTCAGATACGCAGTATTTT.

This rearrangement joins TRBV7-2 to TRBJ1-3, with D maybe TRBD1 (6 bases). The germline V and J ends were trimmed by 3 bases and 2 bases, with 11 bases remaining between them. The CDR3 extends over 15 amino acids. Germline V CDR1 and CDR2: SGHTA, FQGNSA. The CDR3 is CASSLGKGAGNTIYF. In DNA form, the CDR3 reads TGTGCCAGCAGCTTGGGGAAGGGGGCTGGAAACACCATATATTTT.

Turning to this clone: A much bigger clone sits one base away, suggesting this may be a read error. The chain combines TRBV12-3 or TRBV12-4 with TRBJ1-1; D perhaps matches TRBD1 (6 bases). The ends were cut back, 3 bases at V and 5 bases at J, with 7 bases in the middle. This CDR3 contains 12 residues. The CDR3 reads CASSFQGTEAFF. The CDR3 DNA follows: TGTGCCAGCAGTTTTCAGGGGACTGAAGCTTTCTTT.

Written as DNA, the CDR3 is TGTGCCAGCAGCTTCGACTGGGCTGAAGCTTTCTTT. It is translated as CASSFDWAEAFF. This sequence joins TRBV7-9 and TRBJ1-1; no reliable D call. The V gene lost 3 bases and the J gene lost 6 bases, with 8 bases spanning the gap. CDR1 and CDR2 from the germline V gene are SEHNR and FQNEAQ (reference sequence). This CDR3 region has 12 residues.

A single count supports this clone. The chain uses TRBV23-1 and TRBJ2-7, with D tentatively TRBD1 (6 bases). TRBV23-1 belongs to the ORF category, with a function that is uncertain. Trimming removed 3 bases at V and 0 bases at J, with 21 bases between. This CDR3 spans 18 amino acids. CDR3 in amino acids: CASSQWGQPRVTSYEQYF. The CDR3 DNA sequence: TGCGCCAGCAGTCAGTGGGGACAACCTCGCGTCACCTCCTACGAGCAGTACTTC.

V is TRBV27 and J is TRBJ2-1; maybe TRBD2 (5 bases). Trimming removed 5 bases from V and 6 bases from J, with 17 bases in between. Per the germline V gene, CDR1 is MNHEY and CDR2 is SMNVEV (reference sequence). The CDR3 spans 15 residues. The CDR3 DNA sequence: TGTGCCAGCAGTGAAGACATCGAGGGTGGCAATGAGCAGTTCTTC. Protein product: CASSEDIEGGNEQFF.